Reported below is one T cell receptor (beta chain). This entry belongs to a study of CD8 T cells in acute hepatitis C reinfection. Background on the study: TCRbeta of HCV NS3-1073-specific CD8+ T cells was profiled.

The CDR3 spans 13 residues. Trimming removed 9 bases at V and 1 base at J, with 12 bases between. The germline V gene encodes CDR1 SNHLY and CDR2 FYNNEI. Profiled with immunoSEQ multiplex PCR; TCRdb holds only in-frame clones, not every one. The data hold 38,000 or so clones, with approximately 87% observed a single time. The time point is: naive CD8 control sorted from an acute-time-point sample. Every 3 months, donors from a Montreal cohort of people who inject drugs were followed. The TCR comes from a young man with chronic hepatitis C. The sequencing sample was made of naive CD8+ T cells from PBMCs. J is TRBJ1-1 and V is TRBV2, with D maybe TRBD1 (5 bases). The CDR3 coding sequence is TGTGCCAGGGTAGGGACGGGGAACACTGAAGCTTTCTTT. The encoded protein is CARVGTGNTEAFF.